This TCR beta chain was observed in a study of CD8+CD57+ T cells in acquired aplastic anemia. CDR1 and CDR2 from the germline V gene are LGHNA and YNFKEQ. This CDR3 spans 18 amino acids. V shed 3 bases, J shed 0 bases, and the junction held 4 bases outside the gene matches. Investigators profiled TCR beta VDJ and CDR3 from genomic DNA template. One entry per CDR3 protein results from TCRdb running MiXCR on the reads. The sample has 150,000 to 200,000 distinct CDR3 sequences, 35% to 55% seen once. Sequencing was carried out using sorted CD4+, CD8+, or CD8+CD57+ T cells (not recorded which) from PBMCs. The chain joins TRBV4-2 to TRBJ2-1, with 14 bases matching TRBD2. The receptor's source is a human donor in good health. CDR3 coding DNA: TGTGCCAGCAGCCAGACCGGGACTAGCGGGAGCTCCTACAATGAGCAGTTCTTC. Protein product: CASSQTGTSGSSYNEQFF.